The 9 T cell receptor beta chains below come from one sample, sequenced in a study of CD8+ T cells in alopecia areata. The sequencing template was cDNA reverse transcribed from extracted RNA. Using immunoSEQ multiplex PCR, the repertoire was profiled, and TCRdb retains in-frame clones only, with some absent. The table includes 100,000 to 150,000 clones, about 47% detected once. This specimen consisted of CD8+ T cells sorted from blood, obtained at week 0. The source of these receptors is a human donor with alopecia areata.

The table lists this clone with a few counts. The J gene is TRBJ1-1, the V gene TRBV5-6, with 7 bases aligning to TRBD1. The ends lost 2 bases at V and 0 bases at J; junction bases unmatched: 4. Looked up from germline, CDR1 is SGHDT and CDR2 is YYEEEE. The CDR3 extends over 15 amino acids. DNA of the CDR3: TGTGCCAGCAGCTTTCAGACAGGGCTGAACACTGAAGCTTTCTTT. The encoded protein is CASSFQTGLNTEAFF.

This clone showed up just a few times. The CDR3 DNA reads TGCAGCGTCACGGGGACAGGCGACTCTGGGGCCAACGTCCTGACTTTC. Translated: CSVTGTGDSGANVLTF. The gene calls are TRBV29-1 and TRBJ2-6, with 8 bases fitting TRBD1. V was clipped by 6 bases and J by 0 bases; unmatched bases: 7. CDR3 size: 16 residues. Germline V gene sequence: CDR1 SQVTM, CDR2 ANQGSEA. Combining the CDR3 with reference TRBV29-1 and TRBJ2-6 gives the whole variable domain SAVISQKPSRDICQRGTSLTIQCQVDSQVTMMFWYRQQPGQSLTLIATANQGSEATYESGFVIDKFPISRPNLTFSTLTVSNMSPEDSSIYLCSVTGTGDSGANVLTFGAGSRLTVL.

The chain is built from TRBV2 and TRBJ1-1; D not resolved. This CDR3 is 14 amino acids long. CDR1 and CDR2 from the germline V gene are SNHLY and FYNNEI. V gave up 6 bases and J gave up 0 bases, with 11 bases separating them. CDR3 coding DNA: TGTGCCAGCAGACAGATACAGATGAACACTGAAGCTTTCTTT. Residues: CASRQIQMNTEAFF.

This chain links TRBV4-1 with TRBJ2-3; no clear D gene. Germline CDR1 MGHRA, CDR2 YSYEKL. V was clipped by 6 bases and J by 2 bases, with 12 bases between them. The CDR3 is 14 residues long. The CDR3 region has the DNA TGCGCCAGCAGTTCCGACCGGCACACAGATACGCAGTATTTT. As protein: CASSSDRHTDTQYF.

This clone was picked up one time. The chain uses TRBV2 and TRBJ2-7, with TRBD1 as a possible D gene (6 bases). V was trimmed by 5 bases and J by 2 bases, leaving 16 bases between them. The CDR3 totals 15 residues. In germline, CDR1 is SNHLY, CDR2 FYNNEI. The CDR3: CASSSPGHTTYEQYF. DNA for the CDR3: TGTGCCAGCAGTTCTCCGGGACACACCACCTACGAGCAGTACTTC.

The CDR3 protein is CAWSLTGDDTEAFF. The CDR3 DNA is TGTGCCTGGAGTCTTACAGGGGACGACACTGAAGCTTTCTTT. The chain uses TRBV30 and TRBJ1-1, with 7 bases aligning to TRBD1. From germline, CDR1 is GTSNPN and CDR2 SVGIG (reference sequence). With V trimmed by 2 bases and J by 3 bases, 6 bases remained unmatched. This CDR3 is 14 amino acids long.

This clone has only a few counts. CDR3 coding DNA: TGTGCCAGTAGTACCGGTTGGATGGAGACCCAGTACTTC. It yields the protein CASSTGWMETQYF. The rearrangement links TRBV19 to TRBJ2-5; D unclear. This CDR3 region has 13 residues. V dropped 4 bases and J dropped 5 bases, with 11 bases sitting between them. Germline values: CDR1 LNHDA, CDR2 SQIVND (reference sequence).

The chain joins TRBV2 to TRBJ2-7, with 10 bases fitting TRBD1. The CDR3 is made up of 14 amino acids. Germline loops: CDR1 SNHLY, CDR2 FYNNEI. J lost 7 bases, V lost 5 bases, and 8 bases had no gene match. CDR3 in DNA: TGTGCCAGCAGTAAGACAGGGGGCGGGCCGGAGCAGTACTTC. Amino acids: CASSKTGGGPEQYF.

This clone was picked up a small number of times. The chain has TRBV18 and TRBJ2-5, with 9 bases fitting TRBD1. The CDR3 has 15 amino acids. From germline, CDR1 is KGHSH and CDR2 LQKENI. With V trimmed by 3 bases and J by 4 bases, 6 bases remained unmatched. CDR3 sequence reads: CASSPDRGPLETQYF. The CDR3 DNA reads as TGTGCCAGCTCACCGGACAGGGGACCATTAGAGACCCAGTACTTC.